The 21 T cell receptor beta chains in this list originate from one sample, sequenced in a study of T cells in Graves' hyperthyroidism and ophthalmopathy. TCR beta CDR3 regions were amplified from RNA. TCR CDR3 underwent first-round RT-PCR with the HTBI primer set. TCRdb passed the multiplex PCR reads through MiXCR, listing each CDR3 protein once. The table has about 420,000 distinct CDR3 sequences, around 15% seen once. Sequencing input: blood. The receptors originated from a woman between 18 and 30 years old with Graves' hyperthyroidism.

Ten or more counts support this clonotype. The rearrangement joins TRBV3-1 to TRBJ2-7; 9 bases are a match to TRBD2. V lost 1 base and J lost 3; bases outside the gene matches: 4. The germline gives CDR1 LGHDT, CDR2 YNNKEL (reference sequence). The CDR3 extends over 15 amino acids. The CDR3 is CASSQAASGVYEQYF. Here the CDR3 DNA reads TGTGCCAGCAGCCAAGCGGCTAGCGGGGTCTACGAGCAGTACTTC.

A word on this clonotype: A read error may explain this, as a much larger clone is one base away. The V gene is TRBV7-2, the J gene TRBJ1-2, with D maybe TRBD1 (5 bases). The CDR3 covers 13 residues. Germline CDR1 and CDR2: SGHTA and FQGNSA. DNA for the CDR3: TGTGCCAGCAGCTTAGACTCGGACAATGGCCACACCTTC. It is translated as CASSLDSDNGHTF.

This clonotype has a count of ten or more. J is TRBJ1-1 and V is TRBV2; D perhaps matches TRBD1 (5 bases). CDR1 is SNHLY, CDR2 FYNNEI, per germline. Trimming took 5 bases from V and 4 from J, leaving 11 bases between them. There are 13 residues in the CDR3. This chain's CDR3 is CASSPQGVTEAFF. CDR3 DNA sequence: TGTGCCAGCAGTCCGCAGGGCGTCACTGAAGCTTTCTTT.

In this sample, this clonotype turned up many times. The chain links TRBV6-1 to TRBJ1-6; D gene unclear. Germline CDR1 is MNHNS and CDR2 is SASEGT. V shed 4 bases and J shed 4 bases, with 20 bases lying between them. The CDR3 extends over 18 amino acids. Here the CDR3 reads CASSALPGLGRYNSPLHF. The CDR3 DNA reads as TGTGCCAGCAGTGCTCTTCCGGGCCTGGGGAGGTATAATTCACCCCTCCACTTT.

Here the CDR3 DNA reads TGTGCCAGCAGTCAGGCCCTCAGCCCCTACGAGCAGTACTTC. This translates into CASSQALSPYEQYF. The chain links TRBV6-1 to TRBJ2-7, with unresolved D. The germline gives CDR1 MNHNS, CDR2 SASEGT. Trimming pared 5 bases from V and 2 bases from J, leaving 13 bases between. There are 14 residues in the CDR3.

This clonotype has a count of ten or more. The chain links TRBV2 to TRBJ2-5, with 12 bases aligning to TRBD1. Germline CDR1 and CDR2: SNHLY and FYNNEI. The CDR3 is made up of 19 amino acids. Trimming cost V 6 bases and J 5 bases; bases outside gene matches: 19. This CDR3 reads CASRDKPGQGARGVETQYF. The CDR3 DNA reads as TGTGCCAGCAGAGATAAACCGGGACAGGGGGCGCGGGGCGTGGAGACCCAGTACTTC.

This clonotype was found many times. This chain joins TRBV2 and TRBJ1-1; 8 positions match TRBD1. The V segment lost 1 base and the J segment 3 bases; nucleotides outside the gene matches: 4. CDR1 SNHLY and CDR2 FYNNEI come from the germline V gene. The CDR3 extends over 15 amino acids. The CDR3 DNA reads TGTGCCAGCAGTGAAGACAGGGGGGCCCACACTGAAGCTTTCTTT. Protein: CASSEDRGAHTEAFF.

The chain couples TRBV6-2 or TRBV6-3 to TRBJ2-1, with TRBD1 matching over 9 bases. Germline CDR1 reads MNHEY; CDR2 reads SVGEGT. The CDR3 covers 13 residues. V lost 8 bases, J lost 8 bases, and 7 bases stayed unmatched. DNA for the CDR3: TGTGCCAGCCAAACAGGGGGCGGGTATGAGCAGTTCTTC. Translation: CASQTGGGYEQFF.

The CDR3 spells CASSLGLADLRVETQYF. CDR3 sequence (DNA): TGTGCCAGCAGTTTAGGGCTCGCCGATTTGAGGGTGGAGACCCAGTACTTC. The V call is TRBV12-3 or TRBV12-4, the J call TRBJ2-5, with D possibly matching TRBD2 (5 bases). CDR3 length equals 17 residues. Trimming stripped 1 base from V and 5 bases from J, with 20 bases between.

There are a few counts of this clonotype. The V gene is TRBV30, the J gene TRBJ1-1; D may be TRBD1 (5 bases). CDR3 length equals 10 residues. Germline V CDR1 and CDR2: GTSNPN, SVGIG (reference sequence). V lost 5 bases and J lost 7, with 8 bases in between. Written as DNA, the CDR3 is TGTGCCTGGGGGGACGGTGAAGCTTTCTTT. It codes for CAWGDGEAFF.

This clonotype was observed many times. The chain recombines TRBV12-3 or TRBV12-4 with TRBJ1-1; no clear D. Trimming stripped 5 bases from V and 8 bases from J, with 6 bases between. CDR3 size: 10 residues. This CDR3 reads CASSEGEAFF. As DNA, the CDR3 is TGTGCCAGCAGTGAGGGAGAAGCTTTCTTT.

The table lists this clonotype with many counts. The chain links TRBV11-2 to TRBJ1-1, with 7 positions matching TRBD1. With 1 base clipped from V and 8 bases from J, the junction kept 4 bases outside the gene matches. This CDR3 has 13 residues. Germline values: CDR1 SGHAT, CDR2 FQNNGV. The DNA for the CDR3 is TGTGCCAGCAGCTTAGGAGGGACAGCCGAAGCTTTCTTT. Translated: CASSLGGTAEAFF.

This clonotype was detected a few times. The chain has TRBV11-2 and TRBJ2-1; D is uncertain. Trimming removed 3 bases at V and 12 bases at J, with 15 bases between. The CDR3 is 13 residues long. Germline lookup yields CDR1 SGHAT and CDR2 FQNNGV. The CDR3 sequence is CASSFEGTMRQFF. DNA for the CDR3: TGTGCCAGCAGCTTTGAAGGTACAATGAGGCAGTTCTTC.

This clonotype was counted once. The CDR3, as DNA: TGTGCCAGTAGTATTGGTGGGACAACAACCTACGAGCAGTACTTC. Amino acid sequence: CASSIGGTTTYEQYF. J is TRBJ2-7 and V is TRBV19; possibly TRBD1 for D (6 bases). The CDR3 totals 15 residues. V was cut by 3 bases and J by 2 bases, with 14 bases left in between. CDR1 LNHDA and CDR2 SQIVND come from the germline V gene (reference sequence).

The rearrangement links TRBV7-3 to TRBJ1-6; D not certain. V lost 2 bases and J lost 3, with 8 bases in between. Germline V gene data show CDR1 as SGHTA and CDR2 as FQGTGA. The CDR3 totals 15 residues. DNA of the CDR3: TGTGCCAGCAGCTTAGGGCGGGACTATAATTCACCCCTCCACTTT. This encodes CASSLGRDYNSPLHF.

In regard to this clonotype: This may come from a read error, since a much larger clone is one base off. The chain carries TRBV30 and TRBJ2-1, with D maybe TRBD2 (6 bases). The CDR3 is 14 amino acids. Germline values: CDR1 GTSNPN, CDR2 SVGIG (reference sequence). V lost 5 bases, J lost 10 bases, and 21 bases lay in between. The CDR3 region has the DNA TGTGCCTGGGGACAACCTAGCGCCCCGGCGGAGCAGTTCTTC. Protein sequence: CAWGQPSAPAEQFF.

The table lists this clonotype with a few counts. The chain employs TRBV5-1 and TRBJ1-3, with D tentatively TRBD1 (5 bases). Germline lookup yields CDR1 SGHRS and CDR2 YFSETQ. With 4 bases removed from V and 1 base from J, the gap between germline ends came to 12 bases. This CDR3 contains 15 residues. In DNA form, the CDR3 reads TGCGCCAGCAGCCCGCAGGGAGGGTCTGGAAACACCATATATTTT. It yields the protein CASSPQGGSGNTIYF.

This clonotype came up a few times. This sequence may be a read error, since a much larger clone differs from it by one base. This chain uses TRBV6-5 with TRBJ2-7; 11 positions agree with TRBD2. The CDR3 has 16 amino acids. CDR1 and CDR2 (germline): MNHEY, SVGAGI. The trim removed 2 bases at V and 6 bases at J, leaving 9 bases unmatched. The CDR3 loop reads CASSYLGTSGGCEQYF. In DNA form, the CDR3 reads TGTGCCAGCAGTTACCTTGGGACTAGCGGAGGTTGCGAGCAGTACTTC.

This clonotype was observed at least ten times. The CDR3 nucleotides are TGTGCCAGCAGTTTAAACCAGAGGACTAGCGGGAGTCATGAGCAGTTCTTC. It codes for CASSLNQRTSGSHEQFF. The chain has TRBV27 and TRBJ2-1; 13 nucleotides match TRBD2. V shed 2 bases, J shed 8 bases, and the junction held 9 bases outside the gene matches. The CDR3 spans 17 residues. Germline V gene data show CDR1 as MNHEY and CDR2 as SMNVEV (reference sequence).

Ten or more counts support this clonotype. The J gene is TRBJ1-1, the V gene TRBV20-1, with D maybe TRBD1 (6 bases). Trimming shortened V by 5 bases and J by 1 base, and 8 bases separated the two germline ends. CDR1 DFQATT and CDR2 SNEGSKA come from the germline V gene (reference sequence). The length of the CDR3 is 12 residues. The CDR3 reads CSAGGRNTEAFF. The DNA for the CDR3 is TGCAGTGCTGGGGGGCGGAACACTGAAGCTTTCTTT.

This clonotype has a count of ten or more. This chain connects TRBV2 to TRBJ2-6; D call uncertain. CDR3 length: 17 residues. V was cut by 4 bases and J by 2 bases, with 15 bases left in between. The germline V gene has CDR1 SNHLY and CDR2 FYNNEI. CDR3 sequence reads: CASSGGSGPTGANVLTF. As DNA, the CDR3 is TGTGCCAGCAGTGGTGGCTCAGGACCCACTGGGGCCAACGTCCTGACTTTC.